This T cell receptor beta chain was sequenced during a study of regulatory T cells in long-lasting Graves disease. CDR3 length equals 15 residues. V dropped 5 bases and J dropped 4 bases, with 21 bases sitting between them. Per germline, CDR1 DFQATT and CDR2 SNEGSKA (reference sequence). Turning to this clonotype: The antigen is unknown.

Whole-study findings and limits: The number of shared public clonotypes was higher in persistent patients (2,741) than new patients (966). Having few samples may have compromised the accuracy. The researchers studied only peripheral blood, not thyroid tissue.

Assembly of TCR beta libraries relied on iRepertoire HTBI primers together with Arm-PCR of CDR3 regions. TCRdb passed the multiplex PCR reads through MiXCR, listing each CDR3 protein once. The sample has roughly 470,000 distinct CDR3 sequences, roughly 20% seen once. Indicated time point: persistent/refractory GD, antithyroid drugs over 5 years with positive TRAb. Extracted RNA from PBMCs served as the source of the TCR library. The source of the patients was an endocrinology department in Xi'an, China. The clonotype originates from a female donor with Graves disease. The sequencing here drew on peripheral blood mononuclear cells (PBMCs), taken when the disease was refractory, from a patient treated with antithyroid drugs. The genes are TRBV20-1 and TRBJ2-7, with a tentative D call TRBD2 (6 bases). The CDR3 DNA sequence: TGCAGTGCTTCGGAGGTTCGCGGGAAGAAGTACGAGCAGTACTTC. This translates into CSASEVRGKKYEQYF.